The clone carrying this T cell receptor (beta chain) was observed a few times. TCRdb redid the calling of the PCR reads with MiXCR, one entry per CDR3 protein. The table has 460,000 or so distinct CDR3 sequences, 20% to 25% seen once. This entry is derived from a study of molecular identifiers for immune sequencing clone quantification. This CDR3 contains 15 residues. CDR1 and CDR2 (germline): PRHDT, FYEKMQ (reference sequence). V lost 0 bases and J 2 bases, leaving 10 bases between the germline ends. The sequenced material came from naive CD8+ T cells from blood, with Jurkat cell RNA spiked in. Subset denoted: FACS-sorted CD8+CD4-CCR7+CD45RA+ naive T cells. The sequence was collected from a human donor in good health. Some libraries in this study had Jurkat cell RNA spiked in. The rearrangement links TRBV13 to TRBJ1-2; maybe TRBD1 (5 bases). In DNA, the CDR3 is TGTGCCAGCAGCTTAGGACCAGGGATCAACTATGGCTACACCTTC. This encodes CASSLGPGINYGYTF. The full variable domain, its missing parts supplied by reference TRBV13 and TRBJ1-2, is AAGVIQSPRHLIKEKRETATLKCYPIPRHDTVYWYQQGPGQDPQFLISFYEKMQSDKGSIPDRFSAQQFSDYHSELNMSSLELGDSALYFCASSLGPGINYGYTFGSGTRLTVV.